These 30 T cell receptor beta chains were all obtained from the same sample, sequenced in a study of shared clonotypes between healthy human individuals. TCRdb's table, derived via immunoSEQ multiplex PCR, lists solely in-frame clones and lacks some. The data hold roughly 500,000 clones, with roughly 80% observed a single time. Sequences were obtained from PBMCs. The receptor source for this set is a woman in her thirties or forties in good health. Some clones in this sample may be carry-over from other donors' samples.

The chain uses TRBV4-1 and TRBJ2-1; D is undetermined. The CDR3 has 15 amino acids. Germline-derived CDR1 and CDR2 are MGHRA and YSYEKL. The V and J ends lost 3 bases and 5 bases respectively, with 14 bases between them. The chain's CDR3 is CASSHGLALNNEQFF. CDR3 DNA sequence: TGCGCCAGCAGCCATGGATTGGCGCTGAACAATGAGCAGTTCTTC.

CDR3 protein: CASSFSTGTGYSEAFF. CDR3 nucleotides: TGTGCCAGCAGTTTTTCGACCGGGACAGGGTACTCTGAAGCTTTCTTT. The chain is built from TRBV28 and TRBJ1-1; 9 nucleotides line up with TRBD1. This CDR3 has 16 amino acids. Germline loops: CDR1 MDHEN, CDR2 SYDVKM. V shed 3 bases and J 6 bases; nucleotides not matched to a gene: 11.

Only a few counts were recorded for this clone. This sequence joins TRBV6-5 and TRBJ2-7; D perhaps matches TRBD2 (6 bases). Trimming removed 0 bases from V and 7 bases from J, with 19 bases in between. The CDR3 extends over 16 amino acids. Germline loops: CDR1 MNHEY, CDR2 SVGAGI. The CDR3 spells CASSYSGAGPGREQYF. The CDR3 bases are TGTGCCAGCAGTTACTCTGGGGCGGGACCAGGACGGGAGCAGTACTTC.

Regarding this clone: Other nucleotide sequences from this sample produce the same CDR3. The chain recombines TRBV11-2 with TRBJ2-5; the match to TRBD1 covers 7 bases. The DNA end favors TRBJ2-7, so the J call may be wrong. The CDR3 extends over 14 amino acids. CDR1 and CDR2 from the germline V gene are SGHAT and FQNNGV. CDR3 sequence: CASSLGQGLYEQYF. CDR3 sequence (DNA): TGTGCCAGCAGCTTAGGACAGGGCCTCTACGAGCAGTACTTC.

The rearrangement joins TRBV7-2 to TRBJ1-5, with 9 bases identical to TRBD1. CDR1 and CDR2 (germline): SGHTA, FQGNSA. The V gene end was trimmed by 8 bases and the J gene end by 6 bases; junction bases not matched to a gene: 2. CDR3 length: 12 residues. The CDR3 spells CASADRGQPQHF. The DNA of the CDR3 is TGTGCCAGCGCGGACAGGGGTCAGCCCCAGCATTTT.

The CDR3 bases are TGTGCCAGCAGTGGTGTCAGCTCCTACGAGCAGTACTTC. Its protein product is CASSGVSSYEQYF. The V call is TRBV11-3, the J call TRBJ2-7, with D unresolved. Germline CDR1 SGHNT, CDR2 YENEEA. V lost 6 bases to trimming and J lost 0 bases, with 9 bases between them. The CDR3 covers 13 residues.

J is TRBJ1-4 and V is TRBV5-4, with TRBD1 as a possible D gene (5 bases). The V gene lost 1 base and the J gene lost 3 bases, with 10 bases spanning the gap. The CDR3 runs 15 residues. Germline V lookup: CDR1 SGHNT, CDR2 YYREEE (reference sequence). The CDR3 nucleotides are TGTGCCAGCAGCTTGACGATGGGGCCTAATGAAAAACTGTTTTTT. This gives the protein CASSLTMGPNEKLFF.

The rearrangement uses TRBV6-6 and TRBJ2-1; TRBD2 agrees at 10 bases. J lost 10 bases, V lost 2 bases, and 11 bases had no gene match. CDR1 MNHNY and CDR2 SVGAGI come from the germline V gene (reference sequence). This CDR3 spans 16 amino acids. This chain's CDR3 is CASSYPSGRGAEEQFF. The CDR3 nucleotides are TGTGCCAGCAGTTACCCTAGCGGGAGAGGTGCGGAAGAGCAGTTCTTC.

This chain joins TRBV4-2 and TRBJ2-2; a weak D match, TRBD1 (6 bases). V lost 0 bases, J lost 2 bases, and 13 bases lay in between. CDR3 length equals 17 residues. Per the germline V gene, CDR1 is LGHNA and CDR2 is YNFKEQ. The CDR3 DNA reads as TGTGCCAGCAGCCAAGAACCCTGGACAGTTAACACCGGGGAGCTGTTTTTT. Translation: CASSQEPWTVNTGELFF.

Points on this clone: Other DNA sequences in this specimen translate into the identical CDR3. The CDR3 here is CASSFGLATDTQYF. The CDR3 nucleotides are TGCGCCAGCAGCTTCGGACTAGCTACAGATACGCAGTATTTT. This sequence joins TRBV5-1 and TRBJ2-3; 8 nucleotides agree with TRBD2. Germline V gene lookup returns CDR1 SGHRS and CDR2 YFSETQ. The CDR3 extends over 14 amino acids. Unmatched junction bases numbered 2, after V lost 2 bases and J lost 3 bases.

This chain connects TRBV5-1 to TRBJ2-3; D is possibly TRBD2 (5 bases). Germline V gene lookup returns CDR1 SGHRS and CDR2 YFSETQ. The CDR3 has 14 amino acids. V was pared by 6 bases and J by 1 base, with 12 bases between. The CDR3 protein is CASTPGVGTDTQYF. CDR3 DNA: TGCGCCAGCACTCCCGGGGTTGGCACAGATACGCAGTATTTT.

The chain uses TRBV2 and TRBJ2-7; 7 positions agree with TRBD1. With 4 bases clipped from V and 2 bases from J, the junction kept 8 bases outside the gene matches. The germline V gene encodes CDR1 SNHLY and CDR2 FYNNEI. CDR3 length equals 15 residues. In nucleotides, the CDR3 is TGTGCCAGCAGTGTTGAGGGGGCAGGGACCTACGAGCAGTACTTC. Translated: CASSVEGAGTYEQYF.

The table lists this clone with many counts. J is TRBJ1-1 and V is TRBV5-6; D remains ambiguous. The CDR3 covers 16 residues. CDR1 is SGHDT and CDR2 is YYEEEE in the germline V gene. Trimming stripped 3 bases from V and 3 bases from J, with 18 bases between. CDR3 amino acids: CASSSPGDLKDTEAFF. Here the CDR3 DNA reads TGTGCCAGCAGCTCCCCGGGCGACCTAAAAGACACTGAAGCTTTCTTT. The full variable domain, its missing parts supplied by reference TRBV5-6 and TRBJ1-1, is DAGVTQSPTHLIKTRGQQVTLRCSPKSGHDTVSWYQQALGQGPQFIFQYYEEEERQRGNFPDRFSGHQFPNYSSELNVNALLLGDSALYLCASSSPGDLKDTEAFFGQGTRLTVV.

The CDR3 protein is CASSQAGSGAYEQYF. The CDR3 region has the DNA TGTGCCAGCAGCCAGGCAGGGTCCGGGGCCTACGAGCAGTACTTC. V is TRBV4-2 and J is TRBJ2-7; D tentatively reads TRBD1 or TRBD2 (5 bases each). This CDR3 spans 15 amino acids. V lost 3 bases and J 2 bases, leaving 14 bases between the germline ends. CDR1 is LGHNA and CDR2 is YNFKEQ in the germline V gene.

The chain couples TRBV4-1 to TRBJ2-5, with TRBD2 matching over 7 bases. The last part of the DNA fits TRBJ2-7 better; the J call may be wrong. The CDR3 extends over 15 amino acids. CDR1 and CDR2 (germline): MGHRA, YSYEKL. The CDR3 DNA reads TGCGCCAGCAGCCAAGAGTCGCGGGGGAGCTACGAGCAGTACTTC. It is translated as CASSQESRGSYEQYF.

This clone was counted only a few times. The V call is TRBV6-1, the J call TRBJ2-4, with 11 bases aligning to TRBD2. This CDR3 is built from 16 residues. Trimming cost V 5 bases and J 4 bases; bases outside gene matches: 7. Germline CDR1 MNHNS, CDR2 SASEGT. The CDR3 is CASSKEGLAAKNIQYF. CDR3 nucleotide sequence: TGTGCCAGCAGTAAAGAGGGACTAGCGGCTAAAAACATTCAGTACTTC.

V and J are TRBV9 and TRBJ2-1; either TRBD1 or TRBD2 may supply D (6 bases each). This CDR3 is 16 amino acids long. V lost 4 bases and J lost 0, with 14 bases in between. Germline lookup yields CDR1 SGDLS and CDR2 YYNGEE. The CDR3 loop reads CASSKGGSSSYNEQFF. The CDR3 nucleotides read TGTGCCAGCAGCAAGGGGGGCTCTAGCTCCTACAATGAGCAGTTCTTC.

The chain is built from TRBV18 and TRBJ2-3; D might be TRBD2 (6 bases). Germline CDR1 KGHSH, CDR2 LQKENI. With 3 bases removed from V and 6 bases from J, the gap between germline ends came to 22 bases. The CDR3 totals 17 residues. CDR3 residues: CASSPGGGSWGRDTQYF. CDR3 DNA sequence: TGTGCCAGCTCACCCGGGGGAGGTAGCTGGGGCCGGGATACGCAGTATTTT. Looking up the rest from reference TRBV18 and TRBJ2-3 gives the full variable domain: NAGVMQNPRHLVRRRGQEARLRCSPMKGHSHVYWYRQLPEEGLKFMVYLQKENIIDESGMPKERFSAEFPKEGPSILRIQQVVRGDSAAYFCASSPGGGSWGRDTQYFGPGTRLTVL.

The chain carries TRBV6-4 and TRBJ1-6; 7 positions agree with TRBD1. V shed 3 bases, J shed 6 bases, and the junction held 2 bases outside the gene matches. Looked up from germline, CDR1 is MRHNA and CDR2 is SNTAGT. This CDR3 has 14 amino acids. CDR3 DNA sequence: TGTGCCAGCAGTGAAGGGGACAGTAATTCACCCCTCCACTTT. This translates into CASSEGDSNSPLHF.

The genes are TRBV19 and TRBJ2-7; TRBD1 matches 7 bases. The CDR3 is 12 residues long. Germline trimming cut 6 bases from V and 13 bases from J; bases unmatched to any gene: 12. Germline-derived CDR1 and CDR2 are LNHDA and SQIVND (reference sequence). The CDR3 DNA reads TGTGCCAGTAGCCGAAGGGACAGCTTTCAATACTTC. Its translation: CASSRRDSFQYF.

V is TRBV6-5 and J is TRBJ2-3; TRBD2 matches 10 bases. The V segment lost 8 bases and the J segment 1 base; nucleotides outside the gene matches: 6. CDR1 is MNHEY and CDR2 is SVGAGI in the germline V gene. The CDR3 has 15 amino acids. The CDR3 coding sequence is TGTGCCAGCGGAATAAGCGGGAGGGGCACAGATACGCAGTATTTT. It translates to CASGISGRGTDTQYF.

The V call is TRBV15, the J call TRBJ1-5; no reliable D call. The CDR3 has 13 residues. V was pared by 2 bases and J by 8 bases, with 10 bases between. The V gene's germline CDR1 is LNHNV and CDR2 YYDKDF (reference sequence). The CDR3 nucleotides are TGTGCCACCAGCAGAAGGGTCTTTGAGCCCCAGCATTTT. Residues: CATSRRVFEPQHF.

The J gene is TRBJ2-2, the V gene TRBV15; 7 bases match TRBD2. J gave up 1 base and V 3 bases, and 2 bases lay outside the gene matches. This CDR3 is built from 15 residues. Germline assignment: CDR1 LNHNV and CDR2 YYDKDF (reference sequence). CDR3 amino acids: CATSSSGLNTGELFF. The CDR3 DNA follows: TGTGCCACCAGCAGTAGCGGGTTGAACACCGGGGAGCTGTTTTTT.

This sequence joins TRBV5-1 and TRBJ2-7; TRBD2 matches 9 bases. This CDR3 is built from 15 residues. Germline lookup yields CDR1 SGHRS and CDR2 YFSETQ. Unmatched junction bases numbered 10, after V lost 2 bases and J lost 7 bases. CDR3 bases: TGCGCCAGCAGCTTCAACGCGGGAGGGTTGGGAGAGCAGTACTTC. It is translated as CASSFNAGGLGEQYF.

The CDR3 is CASSLDLTDTQYF. In DNA form, the CDR3 reads TGTGCCAGCAGTCTGGACCTCACAGATACGCAGTATTTT. The V gene is TRBV6-4, the J gene TRBJ2-3; D uncertain. Germline CDR1 and CDR2: MRHNA and SNTAGT. Deletions cut 5 bases from V and 2 bases from J, with 8 bases between. The CDR3 consists of 13 residues.

The chain recombines TRBV5-6 with TRBJ1-5, with a weak D call TRBD1 (5 bases). V was shortened by 1 base and J by 4 bases, with 12 bases between the two germline ends. CDR1 SGHDT and CDR2 YYEEEE come from the germline V gene. This CDR3 region has 15 residues. Written as DNA, the CDR3 is TGTGCCAGCAGCTTGTTTTCGGGGGGAAATCAGCCCCAGCATTTT. It encodes CASSLFSGGNQPQHF. Based on the CDR3 plus reference TRBV5-6 and TRBJ1-5, the full variable domain is DAGVTQSPTHLIKTRGQQVTLRCSPKSGHDTVSWYQQALGQGPQFIFQYYEEEERQRGNFPDRFSGHQFPNYSSELNVNALLLGDSALYLCASSLFSGGNQPQHFGDGTRLSIL.

This chain connects TRBV2 to TRBJ1-1; 7 bases are a match to TRBD1. This CDR3 contains 14 residues. Germline CDR1 and CDR2: SNHLY and FYNNEI. V shed 6 bases, J shed 2 bases, and the junction held 6 bases outside the gene matches. The CDR3 loop is CASSRQGTNTEAFF. The CDR3 nucleotides are TGTGCCAGCAGCCGACAGGGAACTAACACTGAAGCTTTCTTT. Filled out from reference TRBV2 and TRBJ1-1, the complete variable domain reads EPEVTQTPSHQVTQMGQEVILRCVPISNHLYFYWYRQILGQKVEFLVSFYNNEISEKSEIFDDQFSVERPDGSNFTLKIRSTKLEDSAMYFCASSRQGTNTEAFFGQGTRLTVV.

This chain connects TRBV7-3 to TRBJ2-3; D may match TRBD1 or TRBD2 (5 bases each). Germline assignment: CDR1 SGHTA and CDR2 FQGTGA. V was shortened by 4 bases and J by 4 bases, with 9 bases between the two germline ends. The CDR3 length is 13 residues. In nucleotides, the CDR3 is TGTGCCAGCAGCTATCGGGGCGCAGATACGCAGTATTTT. This sequence encodes CASSYRGADTQYF.

The DNA for the CDR3 is TGTGCCAGCAGCTTCCAGGTGAACACTGAAGCTTTCTTT. Protein product: CASSFQVNTEAFF. This chain uses TRBV7-9 with TRBJ1-1; D call uncertain. Germline CDR1 SEHNR, CDR2 FQNEAQ (reference sequence). This CDR3 contains 13 residues. The V end lost 3 bases, the J end lost 0 bases, and 5 bases lay between the germline ends.

This sequence joins TRBV6-5 and TRBJ1-3; D gene uncertain. V was cut by 2 bases and J by 0 bases, with 8 bases left in between. The CDR3 extends over 15 amino acids. Germline lookup yields CDR1 MNHEY and CDR2 SVGAGI. Here the CDR3 reads CASSYGASSGNTIYF. DNA of the CDR3: TGTGCCAGCAGTTACGGTGCGAGCTCTGGAAACACCATATATTTT.